This T cell receptor (beta chain) was recorded in a study of T cell repertoires in cytomegalovirus infection (dated by TCRdb to the late 2010s). Turning to the overall study: Recently identified HLA-C-restricted CMV epitopes, whose presentation resists viral immunomodulation, were targeted by peptide stimulations together with well-studied HLA-B-restricted epitopes. The HLA type of each donor mattered for the analysis, because public TCR beta signatures pointed to carriage of CMV infection along with the matching HLA type. Paper-wide results and their limitations: In both this cohort and an independent approximately 350-donor cohort, the cumulative frequency of public TCR beta family members distinguished carriers of CMV infection plus the relevant HLA type. In the ex vivo response, HLA-C-restricted CMV-specific TCR beta clonotypes were dominant, and in two of eight donors the single most frequent clonotype came from this HLA-C-restricted group.

This clonotype was observed many times. The clone's antigen remains unknown. The sample holds no much larger clone one base away, and base qualities are not on file. Trimming leaves V shorter by 5 bases and J shorter by 4 bases, with the junction holding 14 bases beyond the gene matches. CDR1 and CDR2 are read off the germline V gene as SGHVS and FNYEAQ. From the cysteine through the phenylalanine, the CDR3 covers 16 amino acids. Of the read, only the CDR3 DNA is kept; its 48 bases are in frame from base 1. Read against the paper, the sample's treatment or condition label means: in vitro stimulation with specific CMV peptide epitopes to enrich CMV-specific T cells. The sequencer listed for this sample is Illumina HiSeq 1500. Starting from the raw public reads, TCRdb applied fastp trimming at Q25, assembled clones with MiXCR and retained in-frame beta chains. All rows with the same CDR3 protein become a single entry with the most common DNA and genes. The sample records 310,000 or so distinct CDR3 sequences, 25% of which are singletons. The ten largest clones add up to 13% of the sample.

The sample in question was cultured PBMCs, obtained from culture after CMV antigen stimulation. This TCR came from a human donor in good health (CMV status not recorded). Some clones in this sample may be carry-over from other donors' samples. The V gene is TRBV7-6 and the J gene is TRBJ2-7; the central 7 bases match TRBD2. The CDR3 region reads CASSAGTSVSFYEQYF. The bases are TGTGCCAGCAGCGCAGGAACTAGCGTCAGTTTTTACGAGCAGTACTTC.